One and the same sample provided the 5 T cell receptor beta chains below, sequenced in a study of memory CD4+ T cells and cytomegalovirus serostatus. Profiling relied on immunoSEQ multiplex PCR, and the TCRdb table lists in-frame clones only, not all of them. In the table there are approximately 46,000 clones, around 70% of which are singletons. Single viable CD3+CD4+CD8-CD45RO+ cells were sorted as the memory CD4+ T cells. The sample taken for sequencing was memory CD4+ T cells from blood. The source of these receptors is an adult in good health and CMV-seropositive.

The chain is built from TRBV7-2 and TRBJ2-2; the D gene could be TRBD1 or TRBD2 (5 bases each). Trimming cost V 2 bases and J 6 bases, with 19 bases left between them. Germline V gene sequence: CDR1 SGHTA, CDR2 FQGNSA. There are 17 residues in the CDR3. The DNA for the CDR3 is TGTGCCAGCAGCTTACAAAGGGGTTTGGAGGATGCCGGGGAGCTGTTTTTT. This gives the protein CASSLQRGLEDAGELFF.

The CDR3 here is CASSLEGDRGTDTQYF. The DNA of the CDR3 is TGCGCCAGCAGCTTGGAGGGGGACAGGGGAACAGATACGCAGTATTTT. The gene calls are TRBV5-1 and TRBJ2-3; 10 positions match TRBD1. This CDR3 is 16 amino acids long. Germline V lookup: CDR1 SGHRS, CDR2 YFSETQ. Germline trimming cut 0 bases from V and 3 bases from J; bases unmatched to any gene: 4. Complete variable domain (other parts from reference TRBV5-1 and TRBJ2-3): KAGVTQTPRYLIKTRGQQVTLSCSPISGHRSVSWYQQTPGQGLQFLFEYFSETQRNKGNFPGRFSGRQFSNSRSEMNVSTLELGDSALYLCASSLEGDRGTDTQYFGPGTRLTVL.

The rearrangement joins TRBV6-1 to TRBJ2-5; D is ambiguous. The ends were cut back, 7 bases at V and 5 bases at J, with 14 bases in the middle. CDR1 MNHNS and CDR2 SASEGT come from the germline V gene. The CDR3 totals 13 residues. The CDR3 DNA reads TGTGCCAGCACCAGGATGAGCGCCGAGACCCAGTACTTC. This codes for CASTRMSAETQYF.

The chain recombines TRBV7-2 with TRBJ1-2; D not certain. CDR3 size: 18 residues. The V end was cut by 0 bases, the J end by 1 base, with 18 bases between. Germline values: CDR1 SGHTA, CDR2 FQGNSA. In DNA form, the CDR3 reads TGTGCCAGCAGCTTAGCATATGCGGTGCGGGAGTTTAACTATGGCTACACCTTC. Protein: CASSLAYAVREFNYGYTF.

As DNA, the CDR3 is TGTGCCAGCTCACTGGAGCGGGGGGGCTACAATGAGCAGTTCTTC. Protein product: CASSLERGGYNEQFF. The chain combines TRBV18 with TRBJ2-1; 10 nucleotides align to TRBD2. The CDR3 consists of 15 residues. V trimming: 4 bases; J trimming: 3 bases; junction bases outside the gene matches: 3. CDR1 is KGHSH and CDR2 is LQKENI in the germline V gene.